This TCR beta chain was recorded in a study of blood T cell repertoires in COVID-19. Study-wide context: COVID-19 samples from acute and convalescent phases originated in the United States, Italy and Spain.

The data were produced by immunoSEQ multiplex PCR, yet TCRdb's version contains in-frame clones alone and is incomplete. The profile shows 12,000 to 15,000 clones, approximately 87% of them singletons. With 5 bases removed from V and 4 bases from J, the gap between germline ends came to 13 bases. The CDR3 is made up of 14 amino acids. CDR1 and CDR2 from the germline V gene are ENHRY and SYGVKD. This chain uses TRBV10-3 with TRBJ2-3, with D perhaps matching TRBD1 (5 bases). This clonotype originated in a human donor in a cohort sampled during active COVID-19. The sequenced sample consisted of peripheral blood. The CDR3: CAISFSIQADTQYF. The CDR3 DNA reads TGTGCCATCAGTTTTTCGATACAGGCAGATACGCAGTATTTT.